These 19 T cell receptor beta chains were all obtained from the same sample, sequenced in a study of T cells in narcolepsy. The data were produced by immunoSEQ multiplex PCR, yet TCRdb's version contains in-frame clones alone and is incomplete. The repertoire holds around 17,000 clones, with over 55% as singletons. The sequencing sample was made of CD45RA- memory CD8+ T cells from PBMCs. These receptors originate from a human donor with narcolepsy.

This chain uses TRBV4-2 with TRBJ1-6; tentatively, D is TRBD1 (5 bases). Between the trimmed V and J ends, which lost 3 bases and 6 bases, there was a span of 15 bases. The germline gives CDR1 LGHNA, CDR2 YNFKEQ. This CDR3 region has 16 residues. The CDR3 bases are TGTGCCAGCAGCCATCGCTCCGGGACCGCTAATTCACCCCTCCACTTT. Protein: CASSHRSGTANSPLHF.

This clone was seen a handful of times. The chain is built from TRBV2 and TRBJ2-6; D is unresolved. CDR3 length equals 13 residues. Germline-derived CDR1 and CDR2 are SNHLY and FYNNEI. Trimming cost V 7 bases and J 0 bases, with 4 bases left between them. The CDR3: CASTLSGANVLTF. CDR3 DNA: TGTGCCAGCACCCTCTCTGGGGCCAACGTCCTGACTTTC.

This clone was detected a few times. The J gene is TRBJ1-5, the V gene TRBV4-1; D perhaps matches TRBD1 (5 bases). The CDR3 spans 17 residues. V lost 0 bases, J lost 3 bases, and 15 bases lay in between. CDR1 and CDR2 (germline): MGHRA, YSYEKL. CDR3 bases: TGCGCCAGCAGCCAAGATAGCGGGGGAAACTACAATCAGCCCCAGCATTTT. Translation: CASSQDSGGNYNQPQHF.

The gene calls are TRBV27 and TRBJ2-4, with 7 nucleotides matching TRBD1. In germline, CDR1 is MNHEY, CDR2 SMNVEV (reference sequence). The CDR3 covers 16 residues. Trimming cost V 4 bases and J 4 bases; bases outside gene matches: 10. The CDR3 sequence is CASSSPWDRQKNIQYF. The CDR3 coding sequence is TGTGCCAGCAGTTCCCCTTGGGACAGACAAAAAAACATTCAGTACTTC.

Notes on this clone: A far larger clone lies a single base away; this is likely a read error. The rearrangement links TRBV7-2 to TRBJ1-1; no clear D. V was clipped by 5 bases and J by 4 bases, with 8 bases between them. Germline V gene lookup returns CDR1 SGHTA and CDR2 FQGNSA. This CDR3 spans 12 amino acids. CDR3 sequence (DNA): TGTGCCAGCAGCCGCAGAGTCACTGAAGCTTTCTTT. Protein sequence: CASSRRVTEAFF.

The chain is built from TRBV7-6 and TRBJ2-5; 9 positions agree with TRBD1. The J call may be incorrect, as the DNA end agrees better with TRBJ2-7. The length of the CDR3 is 15 residues. CDR1 SGHVS and CDR2 FNYEAQ come from the germline V gene. The CDR3 loop is CASSSSVGQGYEQYF. As DNA, the CDR3 is TGTGCCAGCAGCTCAAGCGTGGGACAGGGTTACGAGCAGTACTTC.

V and J are TRBV9 and TRBJ2-3; D is possibly TRBD2 (5 bases). The germline V gene encodes CDR1 SGDLS and CDR2 YYNGEE. V lost 0 bases to trimming and J lost 3 bases, with 8 bases between them. The CDR3 length is 14 residues. CDR3 residues: CASSVGGNTDTQYF. DNA of the CDR3: TGTGCCAGCAGCGTAGGAGGGAATACAGATACGCAGTATTTT.

V usage is TRBV29-1 and J usage is TRBJ2-1, with 7 bases aligning to TRBD1. The CDR3 totals 14 residues. J was trimmed by 4 bases and V by 0 bases; bases with no gene match: 3. Germline CDR1 SQVTM, CDR2 ANQGSEA. The DNA for the CDR3 is TGCAGCGTTGAAGAGACAGGGCGTTACAATGAGCAGTTCTTC. This codes for CSVEETGRYNEQFF.

This clone has only a few counts. The germline gene is not matched at one end of the junction; a read error may be the cause. J is TRBJ2-5 and V is TRBV7-9, with D perhaps being TRBD1 or TRBD2 (5 bases each). Germline values: CDR1 SEHNR, CDR2 FQNEAQ (reference sequence). The CDR3 contains 10 residues. The CDR3 DNA reads TGTGCCAGCAGCTCACTGGGACCAGACTTC. It specifies CASSSLGPDF.

The chain has TRBV5-6 and TRBJ2-5; tentatively, D is TRBD2 (6 bases). Gene TRBJ2-7 matches the end of the DNA better, so the J call may be wrong. Germline V gene data show CDR1 as SGHDT and CDR2 as YYEEEE. This CDR3 contains 14 residues. CDR3 residues: CASSSKTTSYEQYF. The CDR3 region has the DNA TGTGCCAGCAGCTCTAAAACGACTAGCTACGAGCAGTACTTC.

V and J are TRBV11-2 and TRBJ2-5; D gene uncertain. Gene TRBJ2-7 matches the end of the DNA better, so the J call may be wrong. The CDR3 has 12 residues. CDR1 SGHAT and CDR2 FQNNGV come from the germline V gene. The CDR3 sequence: CASSLEVHEQYF. The CDR3, as DNA: TGTGCCAGCAGCTTAGAGGTCCACGAGCAGTACTTC.

This clone was counted a single time. V and J are TRBV30 and TRBJ2-1, with D perhaps given as TRBD1 or TRBD2 (5 bases each). This CDR3 comprises 14 residues. Per the germline V gene, CDR1 is GTSNPN and CDR2 is SVGIG (reference sequence). V was pared by 4 bases and J by 7 bases, with 17 bases between. The CDR3 DNA is TGTGCCTGGATGGGTCTAGCCAACAGGAATGAGCAGTTCTTC. Protein sequence: CAWMGLANRNEQFF. The complete variable domain, with remaining parts taken from reference TRBV30 and TRBJ2-1, reads SQTIHQWPATLVQPVGSPLSLECTVEGTSNPNLYWYRQAAGRGLQLLFYSVGIGQISSEVPQNLSASRPQDRQFILSSKKLLLSDSGFYLCAWMGLANRNEQFFGPGTRLTVL.

The chain employs TRBV5-1 and TRBJ1-1; D is unresolved. In germline, CDR1 is SGHRS, CDR2 YFSETQ. Trimming took 4 bases from V and 4 from J, leaving 8 bases between them. The CDR3 sequence is 12 residues long. CDR3 loop: CASSAGRTEAFF. The CDR3 DNA follows: TGCGCCAGCAGCGCTGGACGCACTGAAGCTTTCTTT.

The rearrangement uses TRBV9 and TRBJ1-6, with D perhaps matching TRBD1 (5 bases). CDR3 size: 14 residues. Germline V lookup: CDR1 SGDLS, CDR2 YYNGEE. V lost 2 bases, J lost 4 bases, and 7 bases lay in between. CDR3: CASSVDIYNSPLHF. CDR3 nucleotides: TGTGCCAGCAGCGTGGACATTTATAATTCACCCCTCCACTTT. Looking up the rest from reference TRBV9 and TRBJ1-6 gives the full variable domain: DSGVTQTPKHLITATGQRVTLRCSPRSGDLSVYWYQQSLDQGLQFLIQYYNGEERAKGNILERFSAQQFPDLHSELNLSSLELGDSALYFCASSVDIYNSPLHFGNGTRLTVT.

V and J are TRBV7-8 and TRBJ2-7, with 9 bases matching TRBD1. V lost 3 bases, J lost 5 bases, and 5 bases stayed unmatched. CDR1 is SGHVS and CDR2 is FQNEAQ in the germline V gene. The CDR3 loop spans 14 amino acids. For the CDR3, the DNA is TGTGCCAGCAGCTTTGGGACAGGGTACGACGAGCAGTACTTC. It translates to CASSFGTGYDEQYF.

The chain combines TRBV6-5 with TRBJ2-3; 14 positions match TRBD2. CDR1 and CDR2 from the germline V gene are MNHEY and SVGAGI. The V segment lost 0 bases and the J segment 10 bases; nucleotides outside the gene matches: 3. The CDR3 is 15 residues long. The CDR3 here is CASSYSTSGGAAQYF. CDR3 nucleotides: TGTGCCAGCAGTTACTCGACTAGCGGGGGGGCGGCGCAGTATTTT.

The chain has TRBV4-1 and TRBJ1-2, with D perhaps TRBD1 (5 bases). The CDR3 spans 13 residues. V dropped 3 bases and J dropped 7 bases, with 12 bases sitting between them. Germline CDR1 MGHRA, CDR2 YSYEKL. The CDR3 coding sequence is TGCGCCAGCAGCCAGATTGGACAAGGTGGCTACACCTTC. Encoded protein: CASSQIGQGGYTF.

Notes on this clone: Within the sample, other DNA sequences also encode this same CDR3. The chain has TRBV6-1 and TRBJ2-7; the D is unclear. Germline CDR1 reads MNHNS; CDR2 reads SASEGT. There are 11 residues in the CDR3. V lost 5 bases and J 0 bases, leaving 2 bases between the germline ends. The CDR3 spells CASSPSYEQYF. The CDR3 DNA reads TGTGCCAGCAGTCCCTCCTACGAGCAGTACTTC.

The CDR3 DNA sequence: TGTGCCAGCAGCTTAGGCACTAGCGGGGACCAAGAGACCCAGTACTTC. Its translation is CASSLGTSGDQETQYF. J is TRBJ2-5 and V is TRBV13; TRBD2 matches at 10 bases. The CDR3 spans 16 residues. The V segment lost 0 bases and the J segment 0 bases; nucleotides outside the gene matches: 1. CDR1 and CDR2 (germline): PRHDT, FYEKMQ (reference sequence).